This TCR beta chain derives from a study of graft-versus-host responses after intestinal transplantation. Study in general: Every transplant recipient was induced with anti-thymocyte globulin, then maintained on tacrolimus and steroids for 2 to 4 years.

TCRdb keeps only in-frame clones here, not all; method: immunoSEQ multiplex PCR. The table lists some 120,000 clones, 90% of them singletons. To note about this clone: What it binds is not known.

This CDR3 has 14 amino acids. Looked up from germline, CDR1 is LNHDA and CDR2 is SQIVND (reference sequence). Trimming shortened V by 6 bases and J by 5 bases, and 16 bases separated the two germline ends. The source was unstimulated CD4+ T cells sorted from spleen or lymph node cells, collected before intestinal transplant. The TCR comes from a human donor who received an intestinal transplant. The chain has TRBV19 and TRBJ2-5, with D perhaps matching TRBD2 (6 bases). The CDR3 nucleotides are TGTGCCAGTAGACTTACGGGAGACTGGGAGACCCAGTACTTC. Protein product: CASRLTGDWETQYF.